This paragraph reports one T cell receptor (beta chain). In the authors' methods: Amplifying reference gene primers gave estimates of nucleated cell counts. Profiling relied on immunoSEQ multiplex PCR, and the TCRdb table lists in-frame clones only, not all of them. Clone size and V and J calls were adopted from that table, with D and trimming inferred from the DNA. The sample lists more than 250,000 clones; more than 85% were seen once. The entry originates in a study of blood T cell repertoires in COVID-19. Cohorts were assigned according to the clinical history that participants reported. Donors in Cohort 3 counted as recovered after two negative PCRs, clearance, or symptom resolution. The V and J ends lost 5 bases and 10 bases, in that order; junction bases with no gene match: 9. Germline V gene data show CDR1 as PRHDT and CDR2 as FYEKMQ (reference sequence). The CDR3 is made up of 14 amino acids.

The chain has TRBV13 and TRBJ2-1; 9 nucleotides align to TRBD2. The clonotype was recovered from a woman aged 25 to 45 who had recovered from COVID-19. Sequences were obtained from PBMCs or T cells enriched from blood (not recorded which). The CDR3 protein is CASSPDSGGGEQFF. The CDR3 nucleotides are TGTGCCAGCAGCCCCGATAGCGGGGGAGGGGAGCAGTTCTTC.